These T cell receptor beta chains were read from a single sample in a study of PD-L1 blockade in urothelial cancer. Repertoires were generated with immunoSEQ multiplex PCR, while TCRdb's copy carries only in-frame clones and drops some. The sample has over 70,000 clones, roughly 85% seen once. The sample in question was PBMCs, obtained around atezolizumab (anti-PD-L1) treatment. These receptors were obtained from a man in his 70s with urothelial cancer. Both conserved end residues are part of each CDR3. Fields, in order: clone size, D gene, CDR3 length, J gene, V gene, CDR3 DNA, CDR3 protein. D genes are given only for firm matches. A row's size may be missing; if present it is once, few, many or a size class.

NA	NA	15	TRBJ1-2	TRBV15	TGTGCCACCAGCAGAGCCGGCGACTCGTTCTATGGCTACACCTTC	CATSRAGDSFYGYTF
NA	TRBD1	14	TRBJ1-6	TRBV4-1	TGCGCCAGCAGGCCGGGACAGGGTTATTCACCCCTCCACTTT	CASRPGQGYSPLHF
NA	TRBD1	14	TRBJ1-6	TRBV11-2	TGTGCCAGCAGCTTAGGAGGGGGCAAATCACCCCTCCACTTT	CASSLGGGKSPLHF
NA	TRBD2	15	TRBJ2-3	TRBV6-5	TGTGCCAGCAGTGCCCCCGGACTAGCAACAGATACGCAGTATTTT	CASSAPGLATDTQYF
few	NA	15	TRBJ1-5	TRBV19	TGTGCCAGTAGCGGGGAGGGGGGACCCAATCAGCCCCAGCATTTT	CASSGEGGPNQPQHF
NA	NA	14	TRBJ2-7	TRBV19	TGTGCCAGTAGTTCCGCGACTAGCTCCTACGAGCAGTACTTC	CASSSATSSYEQYF
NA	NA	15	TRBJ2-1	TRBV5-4	TGTGCCAGCAGCTTTCCCACAGGGCCCGTGGATGAGCAGTTCTTC	CASSFPTGPVDEQFF
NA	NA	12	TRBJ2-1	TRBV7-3	TGTGCCAGCAGCTTATCCCGCAATGAGCAGTTCTTC	CASSLSRNEQFF
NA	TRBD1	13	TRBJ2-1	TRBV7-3	TGTGCCAGCAGCTTAGTTCGGGACAGGGAGCAGTTCTTC	CASSLVRDREQFF
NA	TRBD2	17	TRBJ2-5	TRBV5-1	TGCGCCAGCAGCTTGGCAACACTAGCGGAGGGTCAAGAGACCCAGTACTTC	CASSLATLAEGQETQYF
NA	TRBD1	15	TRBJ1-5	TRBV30	TGTGCCTGGAGTGTAGGTCGACAGGGTATCCAGCCCCAGCATTTT	CAWSVGRQGIQPQHF
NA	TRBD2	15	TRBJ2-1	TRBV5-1	TGCGCCAGCAGCTCAAGCGGGAGACCCGACAATGAGCAGTTCTTC	CASSSSGRPDNEQFF
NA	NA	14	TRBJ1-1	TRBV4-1	TGCGCCAGCAGCCAAGATGGAGAGAGGACTGAAGCTTTCTTT	CASSQDGERTEAFF
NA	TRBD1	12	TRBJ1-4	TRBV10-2	TGCGCCAGCAACAGGGGTGGGGAAAAACTGTTTTTT	CASNRGGEKLFF
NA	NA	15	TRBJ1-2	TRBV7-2	TGTGCCAGCAGCCCCCCCGGGACTGCCATTAAGGGCTACACCTTC	CASSPPGTAIKGYTF
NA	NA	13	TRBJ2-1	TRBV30	TGTGCCTGGAGTCTCGAGGGTGGAAATGAGCAGTTCTTC	CAWSLEGGNEQFF
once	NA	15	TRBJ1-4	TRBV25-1	TGTGCCAGCAGTGAGGCCCAGGGGAGTAATGAAAAACTGTTTTTT	CASSEAQGSNEKLFF
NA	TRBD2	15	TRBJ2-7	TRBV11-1	TGTGCCAGCAGCTTAGCCGGGAGGGCCTTGAGCGAGCAGTACTTC	CASSLAGRALSEQYF
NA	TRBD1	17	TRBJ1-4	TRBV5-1	TGCGCCAGCAGCTCAATCCAAACCGGGACAGGGAATGAAAAACTGTTTTTT	CASSSIQTGTGNEKLFF
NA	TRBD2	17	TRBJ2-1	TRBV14	TGTGCCAGCAGCCAAGATTTGGGACTAGGGATTCACAATGAGCAGTTCTTC	CASSQDLGLGIHNEQFF
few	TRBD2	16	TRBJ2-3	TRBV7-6	TGTGCCAGCAGCGCAAGGGAGCGGGGGCGCACAGATACGCAGTATTTT	CASSARERGRTDTQYF
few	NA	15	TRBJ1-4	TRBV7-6	TGTGCCAGCAGCCCCGCGGGAGGGACTAATGAAAAACTGTTTTTT	CASSPAGGTNEKLFF
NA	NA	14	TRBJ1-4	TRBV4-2	TGTGCCAGCAGCCCTGGAGCAACTAATGAAAAACTGTTTTTT	CASSPGATNEKLFF
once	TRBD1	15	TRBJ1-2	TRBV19	TGTGCCAGTAGCCTAGCACAGGGGGAGGACTATGGCTACACCTTC	CASSLAQGEDYGYTF
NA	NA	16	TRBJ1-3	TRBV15	TGTGCCACCAGCTCCCCATCCCCAGGGTACGGAAACACCATATATTTT	CATSSPSPGYGNTIYF
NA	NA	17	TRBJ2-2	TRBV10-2	TGCGCCAGCAGTGAACCGCCGGCGAGACAGCTTCCCGGGGAGCTGTTTTTT	CASSEPPARQLPGELFF
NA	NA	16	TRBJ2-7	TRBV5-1	TGCGCCAGCAGCTTTCCGCCCGGGACACAAGACTACGAGCAGTACTTC	CASSFPPGTQDYEQYF